The 2 T cell receptor beta chains below all came from one sample that was sequenced in a study of breast tumors, draining lymph nodes, adjacent tissues. Breast cancer patients provided tissue from their axillary draining lymph nodes. TCRdb passed the multiplex PCR reads through MiXCR, listing each CDR3 protein once. The table includes about 230,000 distinct CDR3 sequences, roughly 30% detected once. The sample consisted of axillary lymph node tissue. The receptors derive from a female donor with breast cancer. Some clones in this sample may be carry-over from other donors' samples.

This clonotype was picked up a small number of times. Its ends do not fully match the called genes, so a read error is possible. The chain employs TRBV6-6 and TRBJ2-1; a weak D match, TRBD2 (5 bases). The CDR3 loop spans 17 amino acids. Germline V gene data show CDR1 as MNHNY and CDR2 as SVGAGI (reference sequence). The CDR3 DNA reads TGTGCCAGCAGTCACTCGAATGCGAGGGCCTCCTACAATGAGCAGTTCTTC. Protein: CASSHSNARASYNEQFF.

This clonotype came up many times. J is TRBJ2-3 and V is TRBV20-1; tentatively, D is TRBD2 (6 bases). Trimming removed 2 bases at V and 5 bases at J, with 11 bases between. The V gene's germline CDR1 is DFQATT and CDR2 SNEGSKA (reference sequence). This CDR3 region has 13 residues. The CDR3 sequence: CSARRLDGDTQYF. DNA of the CDR3: TGCAGTGCTAGAAGACTAGACGGAGATACGCAGTATTTT.